This TCR beta chain was captured in a study of untreated major depressive disorder (dated by TCRdb to between 2017 and 2018). Study-wide context: In this cross-sectional case-control comparison, antidepressant-free major depressive disorder patients and individually matched non-depressed controls were compared on T cell phenotype and TCR repertoire. The TCRbeta sequencing followed up on differences in Vbeta 5.1, Vbeta 11 and Vbeta 22 usage that flow cytometry had shown in the whole cohort.

What the authors observed across the whole study: The sequencing comparisons used one-tailed planned tests on only three preselected Vbeta families. TRBV25-01 and TRBV02-01 usage followed the flow-cytometry pattern but did not reach statistical significance in the sequencing data. Sequencing confirmed higher TRBV05-01 (Vbeta 5.1) usage among CD4+ T cells of depressed patients than controls, with p = 0.040 in a one-tailed test. In every sequenced subject, the top five TRBV05-01 clones were all identified as private clones. A comparatively small study sample was produced by the strict matching and exclusion criteria, and the generalizability of findings was thereby limited.

The Qiagen DNeasy Blood and Tissue Kit was used to extract total genomic DNA from the purified CD4+ T cells. Amplification and sequencing of the TCRbeta CDR3 region, as defined according to IMGT, were carried out with immunoSEQ immunosequencing protocols. The paper's data handling went like this. Raw sequence data were preprocessed by the immunoSEQ service for PCR and sequencing error correction. Data were loaded into the immunoSEQ Analyzer and further analyzed with VDJtools v1.0.7. The paired Wilcoxon signed-rank test was used to test for differences between patients and controls. This immuneACCESS table, as held by TCRdb, lists in-frame sequences with V and J called but not all clones. Of the missing ones, under half trace to an unresolved V gene in checked studies; the others have no known cause. V and J calls and clone size are copied from that table; D and trimming were computed from the DNA. For this sample the table gives 20,000 or so clones, of which approximately 92% were detected only once. The top ten constitute 0.5% to 0.65% of the sample.

Each depressed patient was pairwise matched to a non-depressed control for sex, age, current smoking status and body mass index. Every participant was of European descent. To qualify, patients needed a DSM-IV diagnosis of major depressive disorder plus a Hamilton Rating Scale for Depression score of 18 or higher. No psychiatric medication, including antidepressants, had been taken by patients for at least 8 weeks before enrollment. Among the patients, depression severity spanned the moderate-to-severe range. Participants were excluded if they had major medical conditions, Axis I/II comorbidities, regular medication or illicit drug use, or weekly alcohol intake above 100 g. Around 30 ml of peripheral blood was drawn into EDTA tubes from each participant. CD4+ T cells were purified from thawed PBMCs by magnetic negative selection with the BD IMag Human CD4 T Lymphocyte Enrichment Set. The CD4+ enrichment method typically yielded 90% to 95% purity as confirmed by flow cytometry. A subgroup of a few case-control pairs, chosen blind to chemokine receptor expression and flow-cytometric repertoire skewing results, underwent TCRbeta sequencing. All blood samples were drawn in the morning at 8:00 a.m., and PBMCs were separated by Ficoll-Hypaque gradient centrifugation. PBMCs were cryopreserved by gradual cooling to -80°C and stored in liquid nitrogen until assayed.

The V end loses 1 base and the J end loses 5 bases, and a stretch of 14 bases separates them. Counted from cysteine to phenylalanine, this CDR3 has 15 amino acids. Kept here is only the CDR3 DNA, which spans 45 bases and is read in frame from base 1. Via the germline V gene, CDR1 is SGHVT and CDR2 SQSDAQ. Comments on this clone: No cognate antigen has been identified for it. No quality values exist for individual bases; no much larger clone is one base distant.

The specimen was CD4+ T cells from PBMCs. The chain links TRBV7-4 with TRBJ1-2, with the D gene call left open. This receptor was identified in a woman between 40 and 55 years old with major depressive disorder. The CDR3 amino acid sequence is: CASSLGSRRDYGYTF. The DNA sequence follows: TGTGCCAGCAGCTTAGGCTCGCGCAGAGATTATGGCTACACCTTC.